Below, one T cell receptor beta chain is given with its context. This specimen comes from a study of shared clonotypes between healthy human individuals. The CDR3 covers 14 residues. The V gene's germline CDR1 is SEHNR and CDR2 FQNEAQ (reference sequence). V lost 1 base to trimming and J lost 0 bases, with 5 bases between them. Using immunoSEQ multiplex PCR, the repertoire was profiled, and TCRdb retains in-frame clones only, with some absent. The sample lists fewer than 1 million clones, roughly 96% occurring once. Terminally differentiated effector memory CD45RA+ cells were left out of the naive CD8 fraction, which was CD45RO-negative and positively selected for CCR7.

The receptor's source is a man aged 30-40 years in good health. Input material: naive CD8+ T cells sorted from blood. This chain links TRBV7-9 with TRBJ2-3; D is uncertain. The CDR3 DNA reads TGTGCCAGCAGCTTAGTTGCCAGCACAGATACGCAGTATTTT. Translated: CASSLVASTDTQYF.